The rows below give T cell receptor beta chains drawn from one sample of a study of T cells in Graves' hyperthyroidism and ophthalmopathy. TCRdb reanalysed the multiplex PCR reads using MiXCR and keeps one entry per CDR3 protein. The data contain a few hundred thousand distinct CDR3 sequences, less than 25% of them seen just once; the ten biggest clones take up approximately 26%. The specimen was blood. These receptors were collected from a man aged 18 to 35 with Graves' hyperthyroidism. Each CDR3 is given with its conserved first and last residue. A D gene is named only where the DNA matches it firmly. Clone size is shown for a subset of rows, as once, few, many or a class of expanded clone.

V gene: TRBV25-1
clone size: few
D gene: -
J gene: TRBJ2-7
CDR3 DNA: TGTGCCAGCAGTGATTTTAGCTACGAGCAGTACTTC
CDR3 protein: CASSDFSYEQYF

V gene: TRBV10-3
clone size: -
D gene: -
J gene: TRBJ1-1
CDR3 DNA: TGTGCCAAGAACAGGGTAGGACAAGCACTAAACACTGAAGCTTTCTTT
CDR3 protein: CAKNRVGQALNTEAFF

V gene: TRBV11-2
clone size: -
D gene: TRBD2
J gene: TRBJ2-2
CDR3 DNA: TGTGCCAGCAGCACCGTCGGACTAGCGGGGGGGAACACCGGGGAGCTGTTTTTT
CDR3 protein: CASSTVGLAGGNTGELFF

V gene: TRBV2
clone size: -
D gene: -
J gene: TRBJ2-7
CDR3 DNA: TGTGCCAGTCAAGGGAACAGGGTAACCTACGAGCAGTACTTC
CDR3 protein: CASQGNRVTYEQYF

V gene: TRBV15
clone size: many
D gene: TRBD1
J gene: TRBJ1-2
CDR3 DNA: TGTGCCACCAGCGCGTCACAGGGACAGGGGAATGGCTACACCTTC
CDR3 protein: CATSASQGQGNGYTF

V gene: TRBV11-2
clone size: few
D gene: -
J gene: TRBJ1-1
CDR3 DNA: TGTGCCAGCAGCTTCCTAGCTCCTGAAGCTTTCTTT
CDR3 protein: CASSFLAPEAFF

V gene: TRBV28
clone size: -
D gene: -
J gene: TRBJ1-2
CDR3 DNA: TGTGCCAGCAGCCACCTGGACAGTAACTATGGCTACACCTTC
CDR3 protein: CASSHLDSNYGYTF

V gene: TRBV12-3/TRBV12-4
clone size: -
D gene: TRBD1
J gene: TRBJ1-1
CDR3 DNA: TGTGCCAGCAGACGACAGGGCTCGGACACTGAAGCTTTCTTT
CDR3 protein: CASRRQGSDTEAFF

V gene: TRBV6-1
clone size: many
D gene: -
J gene: TRBJ2-5
CDR3 DNA: TGTGCCAGCAGTGAAGTGGGGTACAGCCCCCAGTACTTC
CDR3 protein: CASSEVGYSPQYF

V gene: TRBV6-1
clone size: -
D gene: TRBD1
J gene: TRBJ1-1
CDR3 DNA: TGTGCCAGCAGTCAGGACAGGGAAGAAAACACTGAAGCTTTCTTT
CDR3 protein: CASSQDREENTEAFF

V gene: TRBV7-9
clone size: many
D gene: -
J gene: TRBJ1-2
CDR3 DNA: TGTGCCAGCAGCTTTCCTTGGGACCAAGGTTTAGGTGGCTACACCTTC
CDR3 protein: CASSFPWDQGLGGYTF

V gene: TRBV28
clone size: -
D gene: -
J gene: TRBJ2-7
CDR3 DNA: TGTGCCAGCAGTTTACCCGGACAGTACTACGAGCAGTACTTC
CDR3 protein: CASSLPGQYYEQYF

V gene: TRBV7-2
clone size: many
D gene: -
J gene: TRBJ1-1
CDR3 DNA: TGTGCCAGCAGCTTGCGGGCCAACGCTGAAGCTTTCTTT
CDR3 protein: CASSLRANAEAFF

V gene: TRBV3-1
clone size: few
D gene: -
J gene: TRBJ1-3
CDR3 DNA: TGTGCCAGCACCTTGGGACTGGGGACTAGCTCTGGAAACACCATATATTTT
CDR3 protein: CASTLGLGTSSGNTIYF

V gene: TRBV19
clone size: few
D gene: TRBD1
J gene: TRBJ1-2
CDR3 DNA: TGTGCCACCGGACAGGGGGTTGGCTACACCTTC
CDR3 protein: CATGQGVGYTF

V gene: TRBV3-1
clone size: -
D gene: -
J gene: TRBJ1-2
CDR3 DNA: TGTGCCAGCAGCCAAGATGTGGCAGGGATCTATGGCTACACCTTC
CDR3 protein: CASSQDVAGIYGYTF

V gene: TRBV9
clone size: -
D gene: TRBD2
J gene: TRBJ2-5
CDR3 DNA: TGTGCCAGCAGCGCCCTGGGACTAGCGGAAGAGACCCAGTACTTC
CDR3 protein: CASSALGLAEETQYF

V gene: TRBV6-1
clone size: many
D gene: -
J gene: TRBJ1-2
CDR3 DNA: TGTGCCAGCAGTGACAGTCCCTATGGCTACACCTTC
CDR3 protein: CASSDSPYGYTF

V gene: TRBV30
clone size: few
D gene: TRBD1
J gene: TRBJ2-2
CDR3 DNA: TGTGCCTGGTTGGACAGGGTGGACACCGGGGAGCTGTTTTTT
CDR3 protein: CAWLDRVDTGELFF

V gene: TRBV11-2
clone size: many
D gene: -
J gene: TRBJ2-5
CDR3 DNA: TGTGCCAGCAGCTTAGAAGCAGGGACTCAAGAGACCCAGTACTTC
CDR3 protein: CASSLEAGTQETQYF

V gene: TRBV7-2
clone size: -
D gene: -
J gene: TRBJ1-3
CDR3 DNA: TGTGCCAGCAGCCCGCGGACACGCTCTGGAAACACCATATATTTT
CDR3 protein: CASSPRTRSGNTIYF

V gene: TRBV7-9
clone size: -
D gene: -
J gene: TRBJ1-1
CDR3 DNA: TGTGCCAGCAGCTTCGGGACTTATGGGGCTTTCTTT
CDR3 protein: CASSFGTYGAFF

V gene: TRBV6-1
clone size: many
D gene: -
J gene: TRBJ1-5
CDR3 DNA: TGTGCCAGCAGTAGGCCGGCTAGCAATCAGCCCCAGCATTTT
CDR3 protein: CASSRPASNQPQHF